This TCR beta chain was recovered during a study of beta chain features in type 1 diabetes. Overall study: There were 95 million to 110 million sorted cells examined across all samples.

Trimming removed 1 base at V and 2 bases at J, with 11 bases between. The germline gives CDR1 SEHNR, CDR2 FQNEAQ (reference sequence). CDR3 length: 15 residues. Sorting of CD4+ naive, central memory, regulatory and stem cell-like memory cells was performed via CD45RO/CCR7/CD25/CD127/CD95/CD27. Study results and limitations: The naive, central memory and Treg TCRB repertoires showed an apparent similarity that was greater among patients than among healthy donors. Among patients with Type 1 diabetes, TCRB CDR3s were moderately but significantly shorter in every one of the four CD4+ subsets.

This clone was seen a handful of times. Its antigen remains unknown. Since all of the isolated RNA was reverse transcribed, expressed TCRB transcripts were what got sequenced. Clones were sequenced by immunoSEQ multiplex PCR, and TCRdb holds only the in-frame ones, with some missing. The table lists 550,000 to 850,000 clones, 13% of them singletons. This receptor was identified in a man aged 18 to 29 with type 1 diabetes. The chain combines TRBV7-9 with TRBJ2-5; D is possibly TRBD2 (5 bases). The sequenced sample consisted of naive CD4+ T cells from blood. The CDR3 DNA reads as TGTGCCAGCAGCTTAGGGACTTCGGGGCAAGAGACCCAGTACTTC. Its protein product is CASSLGTSGQETQYF.